This T cell receptor (beta chain) was recorded in a study of blood T cell repertoires in COVID-19. As for the study in general: PBMCs, B-cell-depleted T cells, or T cells were the source of the cDNA or gDNA that made up the material.

The table lists this clone with a count of one. V dropped 5 bases and J dropped 5 bases, with 12 bases sitting between them. Looked up from germline, CDR1 is LNHDA and CDR2 is SQIVND (reference sequence). This CDR3 region has 13 residues. Method: immunoSEQ multiplex PCR; TCRdb's copy keeps in-frame clones and lacks some. The data show some 16,000 clones, more than 70% seen once. The gene calls are TRBV19 and TRBJ1-2, with TRBD1 as a possible D gene (5 bases). This TCR derives from a human donor in a cohort sampled during active COVID-19. The sequenced sample consisted of peripheral blood. CDR3 in amino acids: CASSQGPLYGYTF. The CDR3 DNA sequence: TGTGCCAGTAGTCAGGGCCCGCTGTATGGCTACACCTTC.